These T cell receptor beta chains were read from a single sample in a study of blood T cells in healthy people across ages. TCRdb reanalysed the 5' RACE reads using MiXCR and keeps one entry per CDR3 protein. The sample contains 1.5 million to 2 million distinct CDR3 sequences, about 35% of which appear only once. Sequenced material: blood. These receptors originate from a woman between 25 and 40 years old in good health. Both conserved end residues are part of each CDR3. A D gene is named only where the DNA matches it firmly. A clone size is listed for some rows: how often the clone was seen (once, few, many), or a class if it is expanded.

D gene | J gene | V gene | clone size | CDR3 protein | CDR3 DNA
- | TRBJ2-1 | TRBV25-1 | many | CASSGQGFAYNEQFF | TGTGCCAGCAGTGGCCAGGGGTTTGCCTACAATGAGCAGTTCTTC
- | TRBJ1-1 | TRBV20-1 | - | CSARGRIGATEAFF | TGCAGTGCTAGAGGACGTATAGGTGCCACTGAAGCTTTCTTT
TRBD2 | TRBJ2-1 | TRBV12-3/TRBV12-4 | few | CASRAGMVNEQFF | TGTGCCAGCAGAGCGGGGATGGTAAATGAGCAGTTCTTC
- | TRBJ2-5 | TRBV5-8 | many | CASSPQGGGGETQYF | TGTGCCAGCAGCCCCCAAGGGGGAGGAGGAGAGACCCAGTACTTC
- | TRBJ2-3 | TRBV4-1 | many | CASSQAGRWADTQYF | TGCGCCAGCAGCCAAGCGGGACGTTGGGCAGATACGCAGTATTTT
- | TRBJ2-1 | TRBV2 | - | CASSADGGDEQFF | TGTGCCAGCAGTGCCGACGGTGGGGACGAGCAGTTCTTC
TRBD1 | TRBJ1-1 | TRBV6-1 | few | CASSPPSKQGIRRVAEAFF | TGTGCCAGCAGCCCCCCCTCGAAACAGGGGATAAGGCGTGTGGCTGAAGCTTTCTTT
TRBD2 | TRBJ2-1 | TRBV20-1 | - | CSARDEWEGYSYNEQFF | TGCAGTGCTAGAGATGAGTGGGAGGGTTACTCCTACAATGAGCAGTTCTTC
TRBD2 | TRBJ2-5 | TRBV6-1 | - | CASSASGRGQETQYF | TGTGCCAGCAGCGCTAGCGGGAGGGGGCAAGAGACCCAGTACTTC
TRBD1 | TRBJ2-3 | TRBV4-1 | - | CASSHTKEGTASTDTQYF | TGCGCCAGCAGCCACACAAAAGAAGGGACAGCCAGCACAGATACGCAGTATTTT
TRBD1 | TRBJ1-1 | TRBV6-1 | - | CASSEKQGHTEAFF | TGTGCCAGCAGTGAGAAACAGGGGCACACTGAAGCTTTCTTT
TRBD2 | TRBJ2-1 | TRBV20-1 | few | CSASMAGVRRNEQFF | TGCAGTGCTAGTATGGCGGGAGTGCGTCGAAATGAGCAGTTCTTC
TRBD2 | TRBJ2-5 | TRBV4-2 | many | CASSQGGGDQETQYF | TGTGCCAGCAGCCAAGGCGGGGGGGACCAAGAGACCCAGTACTTC
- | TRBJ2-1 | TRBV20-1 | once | CSARSWTPTYNEQFF | TGCAGTGCTAGAAGTTGGACCCCAACATACAATGAGCAGTTCTTC
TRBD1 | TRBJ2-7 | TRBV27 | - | CASSLWITGAISYEQYF | TGTGCCAGCAGTTTGTGGATAACAGGGGCAATTTCCTACGAGCAGTACTTC
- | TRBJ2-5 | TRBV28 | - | CACSRGLETQYF | TGTGCCTGCTCCAGGGGTTTGGAGACCCAGTACTTC
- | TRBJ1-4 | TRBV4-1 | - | CASSPRAGLNEKLFF | TGCGCCAGCAGCCCCCGCGCAGGGCTTAATGAAAAACTGTTTTTT
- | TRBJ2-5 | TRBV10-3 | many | CAISEEDKTQYF | TGTGCCATCAGTGAAGAGGACAAGACCCAGTACTTC
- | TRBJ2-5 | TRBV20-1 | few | CSASRGAETQYF | TGCAGTGCTAGTAGAGGGGCGGAGACCCAGTACTTC
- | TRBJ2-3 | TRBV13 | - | CASSPKRDLGDTQYF | TGTGCCAGCAGCCCCAAAAGGGACTTGGGGGATACGCAGTATTTT
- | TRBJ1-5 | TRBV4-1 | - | CASSQDQRGGQPQHF | TGCGCCAGCAGCCAAGATCAGAGAGGAGGTCAGCCCCAGCATTTT
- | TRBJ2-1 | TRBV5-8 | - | CASNRLQAATYNEQFF | TGTGCCAGCAATCGTTTACAGGCGGCAACCTACAATGAGCAGTTCTTC
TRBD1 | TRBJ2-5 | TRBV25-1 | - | CTSSDGTGEETQYF | TGTACCAGCAGTGACGGGACAGGGGAAGAGACCCAGTACTTC
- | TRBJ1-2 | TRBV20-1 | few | CSAKPGPGYGYTF | TGCAGTGCTAAGCCAGGTCCGGGCTATGGCTACACCTTC
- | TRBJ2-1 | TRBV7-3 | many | CASSPQHPSSYNEQFF | TGTGCCAGCAGCCCCCAACACCCAAGCTCCTACAATGAGCAGTTCTTC
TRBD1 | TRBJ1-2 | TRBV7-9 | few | CASSLGGQIGYTF | TGTGCCAGCAGCTTAGGGGGACAGATTGGCTACACCTTC
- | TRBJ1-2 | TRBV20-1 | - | CSALKGSGYGYTF | TGCAGTGCTCTCAAGGGATCTGGGTATGGCTACACCTTC
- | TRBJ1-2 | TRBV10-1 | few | CASSERGRSDYGYTF | TGCGCCAGCAGTGAGAGAGGCCGGAGCGACTATGGCTACACCTTC
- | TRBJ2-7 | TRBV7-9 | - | CASSLSGGLGEQYF | TGTGCCAGCAGCTTAAGTGGAGGGTTGGGCGAGCAGTACTTC
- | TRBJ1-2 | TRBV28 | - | CATAVGRVANYGYTF | TGTGCCACTGCCGTCGGACGCGTAGCTAACTATGGCTACACCTTC
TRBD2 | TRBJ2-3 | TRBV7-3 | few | CASSPRTSGVDTQYF | TGTGCCAGCAGCCCTAGGACTAGCGGGGTAGATACGCAGTATTTT
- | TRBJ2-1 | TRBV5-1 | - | CASRTQSSYNEQFF | TGCGCCAGTCGGACTCAGAGCTCCTACAATGAGCAGTTCTTC
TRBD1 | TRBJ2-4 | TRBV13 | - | CASSLRTGNGNIQYF | TGTGCCAGCAGCCTACGGACAGGGAACGGAAACATTCAGTACTTC
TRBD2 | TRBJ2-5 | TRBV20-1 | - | CSASWGLAGGLGETQYF | TGCAGTGCTAGTTGGGGGCTAGCGGGAGGGCTAGGGGAGACCCAGTACTTC
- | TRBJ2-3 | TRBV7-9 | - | CASNHGEQVGTDTQYF | TGTGCCAGCAACCACGGAGAACAGGTCGGCACAGATACGCAGTATTTT
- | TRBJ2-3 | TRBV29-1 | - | CSVDRIPEQGTDTQYF | TGCAGCGTTGATCGAATACCGGAGCAGGGCACAGATACGCAGTATTTT
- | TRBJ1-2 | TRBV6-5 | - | CASSYYGGYGYTF | TGTGCCAGCAGTTACTATGGGGGGTATGGCTACACCTTC
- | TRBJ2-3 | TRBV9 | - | CASSPGLVERTDTQYF | TGTGCCAGCAGCCCGGGACTCGTGGAGCGCACAGATACGCAGTATTTT
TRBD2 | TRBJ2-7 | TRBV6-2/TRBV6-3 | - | CASCYSGGSYEQYF | TGTGCCAGCTGTTACTCGGGAGGCTCCTACGAGCAGTACTTC
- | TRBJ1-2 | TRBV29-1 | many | CSFEQDTNYGYTF | TGCAGCTTTGAACAGGATACTAACTATGGCTACACCTTC
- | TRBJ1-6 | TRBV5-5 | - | CASSLWESSYNSPLHF | TGTGCCAGCAGCTTGTGGGAGAGCTCCTATAATTCACCCCTCCACTTT
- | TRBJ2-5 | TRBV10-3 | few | CAIREEGGSETQYF | TGTGCCATCAGAGAGGAGGGGGGATCGGAGACCCAGTACTTC
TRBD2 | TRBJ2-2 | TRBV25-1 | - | CASSEGGRYRQGLAGGPYTGELFF | TGTGCCAGCAGTGAAGGGGGCCGGTACAGACAGGGACTAGCGGGAGGGCCCTACACCGGGGAGCTGTTTTTT
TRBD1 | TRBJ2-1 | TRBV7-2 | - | CASSIGTGNYNEQFF | TGTGCCAGCAGCATAGGGACAGGGAACTACAATGAGCAGTTCTTC
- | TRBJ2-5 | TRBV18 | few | CASSPLLHLNQETQYF | TGTGCTAGCTCACCTCTACTACACCTGAACCAAGAGACCCAGTACTTC
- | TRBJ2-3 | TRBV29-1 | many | CSVGLASDTQYF | TGCAGCGTTGGCCTAGCTTCTGATACGCAGTATTTT